This TCR beta chain was identified in a study of cytomegalovirus exposure and HLA in healthy donors. Points on this clone: Its cognate antigen is unknown.

General study points: Cytomegalovirus-associated TCR beta chains were listed, numbering around 150. Cytomegalovirus status, reportedly, was diagnosed with high specificity and sensitivity by the classifier.

The CDR3 totals 15 residues. The germline V gene has CDR1 SGHTA and CDR2 FQGNSA. J was trimmed by 0 bases and V by 4 bases; bases with no gene match: 6. Using immunoSEQ multiplex PCR, the repertoire was profiled, and TCRdb retains in-frame clones only, with some absent. This table holds approximately 220,000 clones, 75% to 95% found once. The chain is built from TRBV7-2 and TRBJ2-7; 7 positions agree with TRBD1. The TCR sequence derives from a woman between 18 and 29 years old in good health and CMV-seronegative. The sequenced material came from PBMCs. The CDR3 reads CASSSGTALSYEQYF. CDR3 sequence (DNA): TGTGCCAGCAGCTCGGGGACAGCTCTCTCCTACGAGCAGTACTTC.